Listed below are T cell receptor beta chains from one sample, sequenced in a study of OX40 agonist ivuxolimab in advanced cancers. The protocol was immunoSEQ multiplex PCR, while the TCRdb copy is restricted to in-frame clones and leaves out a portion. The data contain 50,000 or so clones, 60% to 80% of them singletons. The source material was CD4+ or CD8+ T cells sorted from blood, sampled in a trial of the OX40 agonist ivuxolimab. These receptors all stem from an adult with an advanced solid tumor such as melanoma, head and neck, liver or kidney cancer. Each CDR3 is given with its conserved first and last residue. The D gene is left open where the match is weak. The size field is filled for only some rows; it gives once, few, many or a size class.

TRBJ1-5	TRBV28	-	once	CASSLRVSAQHF	TGTGCCAGCAGTTTAAGGGTATCTGCCCAGCATTTT
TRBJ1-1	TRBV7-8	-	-	CASSLVWGGLHTEAFF	TGTGCCAGCAGCTTAGTCTGGGGTGGGCTTCACACTGAAGCTTTCTTT
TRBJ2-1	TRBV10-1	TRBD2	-	CATQSTSNELNNEQFF	TGCGCCACCCAATCGACTAGCAACGAGCTCAACAATGAGCAGTTCTTC
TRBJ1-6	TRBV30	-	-	CAWSARFGDLTTYNSPLHF	TGTGCCTGGAGTGCGCGATTCGGGGACTTAACAACCTATAATTCACCCCTCCACTTT
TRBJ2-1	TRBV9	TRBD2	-	CASSLTSGNEQFF	TGTGCCAGCAGCCTTACTAGCGGCAATGAGCAGTTCTTC
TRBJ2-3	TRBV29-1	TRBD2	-	CSVGSSGSDTQYF	TGCAGCGTTGGGAGTAGCGGGAGCGATACGCAGTATTTT
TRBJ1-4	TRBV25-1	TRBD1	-	CASSDTGTDQEKLFF	TGTGCCAGCAGTGATACCGGGACAGATCAAGAAAAACTGTTTTTT
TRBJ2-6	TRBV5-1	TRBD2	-	CASSPGGGLISGANVLTF	TGCGCCAGCAGCCCGGGAGGAGGCCTCATCTCTGGGGCCAACGTCCTGACTTTC
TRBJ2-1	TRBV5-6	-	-	CASSLAGNSYNEQFF	TGTGCCAGCAGCTTGGCCGGGAATTCCTACAATGAGCAGTTCTTC
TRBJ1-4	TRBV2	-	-	CASIPGTNIEKLFF	TGTGCCAGCATTCCCGGGACAAACATTGAAAAACTGTTTTTT
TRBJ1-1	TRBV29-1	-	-	CSVERAQNTEAFF	TGCAGCGTTGAACGGGCTCAGAACACTGAAGCTTTCTTT
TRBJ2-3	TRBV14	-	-	CASRYKVSTDTQYF	TGTGCCAGCAGGTATAAGGTCTCGACAGATACGCAGTATTTT
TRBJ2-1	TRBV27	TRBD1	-	CASTPDRGGYNEQFF	TGTGCCAGCACCCCGGACAGGGGAGGATACAATGAGCAGTTCTTC
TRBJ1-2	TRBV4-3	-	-	CASSQALRGDYGYTF	TGCGCCAGCAGCCAAGCTTTGAGAGGGGACTATGGCTACACCTTC
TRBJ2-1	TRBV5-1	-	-	CASSSRGPSNEQFF	TGCGCCAGCAGCTCTCGGGGGCCCTCTAATGAGCAGTTCTTC
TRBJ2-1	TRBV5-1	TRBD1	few	CASSLSTRTGNNEQFF	TGCGCCAGCAGCTTGTCAACCCGGACAGGAAACAATGAGCAGTTCTTC
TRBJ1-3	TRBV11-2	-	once	CASSFLPGNTIYF	TGTGCCAGCAGCTTCCTGCCTGGAAACACCATATATTTT
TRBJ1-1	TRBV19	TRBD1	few	CASSNTGGDTEAFF	TGTGCCAGTAGCAATACAGGGGGGGACACTGAAGCTTTCTTT
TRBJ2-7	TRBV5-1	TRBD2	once	CASSLALAASYEQYF	TGCGCCAGCAGCTTGGCCCTAGCGGCCTCCTACGAGCAGTACTTC
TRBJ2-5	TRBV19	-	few	CASSTGVEAETQYF	TGTGCCAGTAGTACCGGGGTAGAAGCGGAGACCCAGTACTTC
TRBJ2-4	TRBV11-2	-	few	CASSSRLAKNIQYF	TGTGCCAGCAGCTCCCGACTAGCCAAAAACATTCAGTACTTC
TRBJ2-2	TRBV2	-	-	CASSEVGLNTGELFF	TGTGCCAGCAGTGAGGTTGGTCTGAACACCGGGGAGCTGTTTTTT
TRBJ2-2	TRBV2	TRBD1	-	CASRGQSNTGELFF	TGTGCCAGCAGGGGACAGTCGAACACCGGGGAGCTGTTTTTT
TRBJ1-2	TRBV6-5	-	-	CASSLTGTANYGYTF	TGTGCCAGCAGTCTAACAGGGACGGCTAACTATGGCTACACCTTC
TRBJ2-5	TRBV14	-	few	CASSQELQETQYF	TGTGCCAGCAGCCAAGAACTTCAAGAGACCCAGTACTTC
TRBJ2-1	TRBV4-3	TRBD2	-	CASSQDLASGPDNEQFF	TGCGCCAGCAGCCAAGACCTGGCTAGCGGACCCGACAATGAGCAGTTCTTC
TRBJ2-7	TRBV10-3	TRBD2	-	CAISEGLAGGNYEQYF	TGTGCCATCAGTGAGGGACTAGCGGGAGGAAACTACGAGCAGTACTTC
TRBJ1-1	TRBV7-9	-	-	CASSSQGNTEAFF	TGTGCCAGCAGCTCCCAGGGGAACACTGAAGCTTTCTTT
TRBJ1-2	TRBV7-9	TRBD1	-	CASRGQGHGYTF	TGTGCCAGCAGAGGACAGGGGCATGGCTACACCTTC
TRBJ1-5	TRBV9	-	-	CASSRSPGLNQPQHF	TGTGCCAGTTCAAGATCCCCGGGACTTAATCAGCCCCAGCATTTT
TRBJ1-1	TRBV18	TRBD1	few	CASSRNRGENTEAFF	TGTGCCAGCTCACGGAACAGGGGCGAGAACACTGAAGCTTTCTTT
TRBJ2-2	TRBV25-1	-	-	CASFLPPGELFF	TGTGCCAGCTTCCTTCCCCCCGGGGAGCTGTTTTTT
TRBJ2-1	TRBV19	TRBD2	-	CASSRVTSGRGNEQFF	TGTGCCAGTAGTAGGGTGACTAGCGGGAGGGGGAATGAGCAGTTCTTC
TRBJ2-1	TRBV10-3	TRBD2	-	CAISESAGRAQNEQFF	TGTGCCATCAGTGAGTCGGCGGGGAGGGCCCAGAATGAGCAGTTCTTC
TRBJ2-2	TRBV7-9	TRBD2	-	CASSQTSGANTGELFF	TGTGCCAGCAGCCAAACTAGCGGAGCGAACACCGGGGAGCTGTTTTTT
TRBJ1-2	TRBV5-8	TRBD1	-	CASSSGTDYSDYGYTF	TGTGCCAGCAGCTCCGGGACAGACTACTCGGACTATGGCTACACCTTC
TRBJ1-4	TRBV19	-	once	CASRLRGGGDEKLFF	TGTGCCAGTAGACTACGTGGAGGGGGAGACGAAAAACTGTTTTTT
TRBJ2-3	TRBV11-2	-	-	CASSLAPSTDTQYF	TGTGCCAGCAGCTTAGCCCCTAGCACAGATACGCAGTATTTT
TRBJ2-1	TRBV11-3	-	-	CASSLVANYEQFF	TGTGCCAGCAGCTTAGTGGCCAATTATGAGCAGTTCTTC
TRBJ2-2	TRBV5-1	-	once	CASSSRALGTGELFF	TGCGCCAGCAGCTCCAGGGCCCTGGGAACCGGGGAGCTGTTTTTT
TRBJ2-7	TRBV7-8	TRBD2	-	CASSPLASGNSYEQYF	TGTGCCAGCAGTCCCCTGGCCAGCGGGAACTCCTACGAGCAGTACTTC
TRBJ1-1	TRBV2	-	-	CASKLDSNTEAFF	TGTGCCAGCAAGCTGGATTCGAACACTGAAGCTTTCTTT
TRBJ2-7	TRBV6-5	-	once	CASSYSRQRAYEQYF	TGTGCCAGCAGTTACTCGCGGCAGAGAGCCTACGAGCAGTACTTC
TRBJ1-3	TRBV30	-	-	CAWLMGHRNAIYF	TGTGCCTGGCTGATGGGACATCGAAACGCCATATATTTT
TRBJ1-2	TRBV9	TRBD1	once	CASSALTRQGAYTF	TGTGCCAGCAGCGCCCTGACCAGACAGGGCGCCTACACCTTC
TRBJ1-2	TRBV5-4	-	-	CASSLASTRIRAPGYTF	TGTGCCAGCAGCTTGGCATCGACTCGGATTAGGGCCCCTGGCTACACCTTC
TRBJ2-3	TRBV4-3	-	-	CASSLGLRDTQYF	TGCGCCAGCAGCCTCGGGCTCAGAGATACGCAGTATTTT
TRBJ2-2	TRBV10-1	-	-	CASKEGSNTGELFF	TGCGCCAGCAAGGAGGGGTCGAACACCGGGGAGCTGTTTTTT
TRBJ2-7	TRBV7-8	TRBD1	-	CASSLGDSPGYEQYF	TGTGCCAGCAGCTTAGGGGACAGCCCCGGGTACGAGCAGTACTTC
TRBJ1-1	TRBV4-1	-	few	CASSQDGGRVTGTEAFF	TGCGCCAGCAGCCAAGATGGGGGCAGGGTGACGGGAACTGAAGCTTTCTTT
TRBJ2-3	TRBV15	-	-	CATSRDGSPNIDTQYF	TGTGCCACCAGCAGAGATGGGTCTCCCAATATTGATACGCAGTATTTT